This section outlines one T cell receptor beta chain sequence together with its context. Its antigen is unknown. The data are from a study of shared clonotypes between healthy human individuals. About the study: Each donor's CD4 naive and CD4 memory cells filled three plates apiece, CD8 naive two, and CD8 memory one.

Study-wide results and limits: Sharing across a handful of donors was seen in about 5% of naive CD4 clonotypes. Among non-shared clonotypes, generation probabilities were lower than among those shared by all four donors.

The authors ran the assay at deep level. Repertoires were generated with immunoSEQ multiplex PCR, while TCRdb's copy carries only in-frame clones and drops some. In the table there are over a million clones, around 74% of which are singletons. The CDR3 covers 14 residues. V lost 5 bases, J lost 0 bases, and 11 bases lay in between. Germline V CDR1 and CDR2: LNHDA, SQIVND (reference sequence). The sequence came from a young man in good health. Sequencing used memory CD4+ T cells sorted from blood. Subset specified: CD45RA-negative fraction. The chain links TRBV19 to TRBJ2-7; D possibly corresponds to TRBD2 (6 bases). CDR3 bases: TGTGCCAGTAGTGCGGGGAAAAACTCCTACGAGCAGTACTTC. Its protein product is CASSAGKNSYEQYF.